This T cell receptor beta chain came from a study of siplizumab effects on memory and regulatory T cells. This CDR3 has 13 amino acids. V gave up 8 bases and J gave up 2 bases; unmatched junction bases: 3. Germline V gene data show CDR1 as MNHNS and CDR2 as SASEGT. Libraries were prepared by immunoSEQ multiplex PCR; TCRdb keeps only in-frame clonotypes and omits some of them. The sample shows about 97,000 clones, 92% of them seen only once. Study-level findings and limits: The mapping of alloreactive clones to unstimulated subsets covered only a minor fraction of them. Naive T cells looked more diverse than memory cells and looked like major alloresponse contributors.

Regarding this clone: Its antigen is unidentified.

The origin of this receptor is a human donor in good health. This sequence joins TRBV6-1 and TRBJ2-3; 8 positions agree with TRBD1. The material sequenced was CD4+ T cells sorted from blood. The CDR3 is CASWDRPTDTQYF. The CDR3 DNA sequence: TGTGCCAGCTGGGACAGGCCCACAGATACGCAGTATTTT.